This entry lists 10 T cell receptor beta chains sequenced from one sample in a study of T-cell memory formation after mild COVID-19. TCRdb used MiXCR to reprocess the 5' RACE reads, holding one entry per CDR3 protein. In the table there are a few hundred thousand distinct CDR3 sequences, more than 20% of which are singletons. The sequenced material came from PBMCs or a T cell subset sorted from them (not recorded which). The receptor set was obtained from an adult woman who had mild COVID-19 (a few samples of this study predate the infection). Cell type and time point are not known.

This clonotype was counted a few times. In DNA, the CDR3 is TGTGCCAGCAGTTACTCGATTCGGCAGGGGAACGGCTACACCTTC. Its protein product is CASSYSIRQGNGYTF. The chain employs TRBV6-5 and TRBJ1-2, with D tentatively TRBD1 (6 bases). Trimming pared 0 bases from V and 8 bases from J, leaving 16 bases between. This CDR3 comprises 15 residues. The germline gives CDR1 MNHEY, CDR2 SVGAGI.

This clonotype was observed a handful of times. V gene TRBV6-5 combines with J gene TRBJ1-1, with a possible D match to TRBD1 (5 bases). This CDR3 spans 16 amino acids. V dropped 1 base and J dropped 6 bases, with 18 bases sitting between them. The germline V gene encodes CDR1 MNHEY and CDR2 SVGAGI. CDR3 protein: CASSYFVGARMAEAFF. CDR3 in DNA: TGTGCCAGCAGTTACTTTGTCGGGGCGCGGATGGCTGAAGCTTTCTTT.

The chain recombines TRBV28 with TRBJ2-1, with TRBD2 identical over 8 bases. With 5 bases clipped from V and 6 bases from J, the junction kept 12 bases outside the gene matches. The CDR3 spans 16 residues. Germline CDR1 MDHEN, CDR2 SYDVKM. CDR3 in amino acids: CASSPSGAGGSNEQFF. The CDR3 coding sequence is TGTGCCAGCAGTCCCTCCGGGGCGGGAGGTTCCAATGAGCAGTTCTTC.

The chain links TRBV4-1 to TRBJ2-1; 10 nucleotides align to TRBD2. CDR1 is MGHRA, CDR2 YSYEKL, per germline. V trimming: 3 bases; J trimming: 4 bases; junction bases outside the gene matches: 6. The CDR3 totals 16 residues. The DNA for the CDR3 is TGCGCCAGCAGCCATGGGCTAGCGGGGGATTACAATGAGCAGTTCTTC. This gives the protein CASSHGLAGDYNEQFF.

The chain combines TRBV6-5 with TRBJ2-5, with 10 bases that match TRBD2. Unmatched junction bases numbered 23, after V lost 2 bases and J lost 5 bases. Germline V gene lookup returns CDR1 MNHEY and CDR2 SVGAGI. This CDR3 contains 21 residues. DNA of the CDR3: TGTGCCAGCAGTTACCCCCTAGCGGGGGACCTGCGCTGCTATTTTGGGGAGACCCAGTACTTC. It codes for CASSYPLAGDLRCYFGETQYF.

Only a few counts were recorded for this clonotype. The chain employs TRBV7-6 and TRBJ1-6; 7 nucleotides align to TRBD1. The CDR3 consists of 16 residues. V was clipped by 1 base and J by 7 bases; unmatched bases: 7. Germline lookup yields CDR1 SGHVS and CDR2 FNYEAQ. The CDR3 DNA reads as TGTGCCAGCAGCTTAGGGGAGAGGGGGCGGAATTCACCCCTCCACTTT. It specifies CASSLGERGRNSPLHF.

A few counts support this clonotype. The V gene is TRBV29-1, the J gene TRBJ2-1; 8 nucleotides agree with TRBD1. The CDR3 extends over 11 amino acids. CDR1 and CDR2 (germline): SQVTM, ANQGSEA. V shed 4 bases and J 7 bases; nucleotides not matched to a gene: 0. CDR3 nucleotides: TGCAGCGTTGGACAGGGGAATGAGCAGTTCTTC. Its protein product is CSVGQGNEQFF.

V gene TRBV4-1 combines with J gene TRBJ1-4, with a tentative D call TRBD1 (6 bases). The CDR3 consists of 16 residues. CDR1 and CDR2 from the germline V gene are MGHRA and YSYEKL. The V end lost 3 bases, the J end lost 0 bases, and 11 bases lay between the germline ends. CDR3 in amino acids: CASSHRTATTNEKLFF. In DNA form, the CDR3 reads TGCGCCAGCAGCCATAGGACAGCAACAACTAATGAAAAACTGTTTTTT.

This clonotype was observed a handful of times. The rearrangement links TRBV4-2 to TRBJ2-1; 11 positions agree with TRBD2. The CDR3 contains 17 residues. Germline V gene lookup returns CDR1 LGHNA and CDR2 YNFKEQ. V lost 7 bases, J lost 0 bases, and 8 bases stayed unmatched. CDR3 DNA: TGTGCCAGCACCCGCGGGACTAGCGGAAACTCCTACAATGAGCAGTTCTTC. Its protein is CASTRGTSGNSYNEQFF.

At least ten counts were recorded for this clonotype. CDR3 residues: CASSSLAGVDTQYF. CDR3 nucleotide sequence: TGTGCCAGCAGCTCGTTAGCGGGGGTGGATACGCAGTATTTT. The chain recombines TRBV11-2 with TRBJ2-3; 9 nucleotides line up with TRBD2. With 4 bases clipped from V and 6 bases from J, the junction kept 5 bases outside the gene matches. The germline CDR1 and CDR2 sequences are SGHAT and FQNNGV. The CDR3 is 14 residues long.